The 2 T cell receptor beta chains reported below all come from one sample, sequenced in a study of cytomegalovirus exposure and HLA in healthy donors. Primers included in the PCR were 60 Vbeta and 13 Jbeta primers. Method: immunoSEQ multiplex PCR; TCRdb's copy keeps in-frame clones and lacks some. The sample includes about 190,000 clones, roughly 76% of them seen just once. The source material was PBMCs. The receptor source for this set is a man aged 35 to 55 in good health and CMV-seropositive.

This sequence joins TRBV11-3 and TRBJ2-3; D perhaps matches TRBD2 (5 bases). Germline loops: CDR1 SGHNT, CDR2 YENEEA. V was cut by 3 bases and J by 8 bases, with 18 bases left in between. This CDR3 contains 15 residues. This CDR3 reads CASSLTGGSSGTQYF. As DNA, the CDR3 is TGTGCCAGCAGCTTGACCGGTGGGAGCAGCGGTACGCAGTATTTT.

The J gene is TRBJ1-5, the V gene TRBV7-9, with D uncertain. CDR3 length: 11 amino acids. V was clipped by 8 bases and J by 6 bases, with 8 bases between them. Germline V CDR1 and CDR2: SEHNR, FQNEAQ (reference sequence). The CDR3 loop reads CASGRGQPQHF. DNA for the CDR3: TGTGCCAGCGGCCGGGGTCAGCCCCAGCATTTT.